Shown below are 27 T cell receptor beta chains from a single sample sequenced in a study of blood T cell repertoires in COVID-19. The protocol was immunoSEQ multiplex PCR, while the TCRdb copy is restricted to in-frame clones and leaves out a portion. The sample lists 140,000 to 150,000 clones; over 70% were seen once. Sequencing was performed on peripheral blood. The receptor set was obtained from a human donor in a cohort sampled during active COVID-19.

The DNA of the CDR3 is TGTGCCAGCAGGCTCGGGAGCACAGATACGCAGTATTTT. Amino acid sequence: CASRLGSTDTQYF. V is TRBV7-9 and J is TRBJ2-3; unclear D gene. V dropped 6 bases and J dropped 0 bases, with 7 bases sitting between them. The CDR3 length is 13 residues. Germline lookup yields CDR1 SEHNR and CDR2 FQNEAQ (reference sequence). Together with reference TRBV7-9 and TRBJ2-3, the CDR3 gives the full variable domain: DTGVSQNPRHKITKRGQNVTFRCDPISEHNRLYWYRQTLGQGPEFLTYFQNEAQLEKSRLLSDRFSAERPKGSFSTLEIQRTEQGDSAMYLCASRLGSTDTQYFGPGTRLTVL.

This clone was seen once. The CDR3 spells CASSFGGYEQYV. The CDR3 DNA sequence: TGTGCCAGCAGTTTTGGCGGGTACGAGCAGTACGTC. The V call is TRBV6-2 or TRBV6-3, the J call TRBJ2-7, with TRBD2 as a possible D gene (5 bases). The CDR3 runs to 12 residues. Trimming pared 4 bases from V and 4 bases from J, leaving 8 bases between. CDR1 and CDR2 (germline): MNHEY, SVGEGT.

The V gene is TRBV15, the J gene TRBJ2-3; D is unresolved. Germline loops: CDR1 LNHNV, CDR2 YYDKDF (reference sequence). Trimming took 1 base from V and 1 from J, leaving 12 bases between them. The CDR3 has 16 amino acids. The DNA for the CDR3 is TGTGCCACCAGCAGAGTTATTGGAGTCGGCACAGATACGCAGTATTTT. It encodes CATSRVIGVGTDTQYF.

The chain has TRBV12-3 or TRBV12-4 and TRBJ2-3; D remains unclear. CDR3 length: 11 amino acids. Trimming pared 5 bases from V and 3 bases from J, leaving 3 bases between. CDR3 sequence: CASSQTDTQYF. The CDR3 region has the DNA TGTGCCAGCAGTCAGACAGATACGCAGTATTTT.

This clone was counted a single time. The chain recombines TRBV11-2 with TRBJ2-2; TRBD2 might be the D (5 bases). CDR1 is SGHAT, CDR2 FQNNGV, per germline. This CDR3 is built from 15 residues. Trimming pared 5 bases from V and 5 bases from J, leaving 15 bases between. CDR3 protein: CASSPRGAATGELFF. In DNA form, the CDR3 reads TGTGCCAGCAGCCCCCGGGGAGCAGCGACCGGGGAGCTGTTTTTT.

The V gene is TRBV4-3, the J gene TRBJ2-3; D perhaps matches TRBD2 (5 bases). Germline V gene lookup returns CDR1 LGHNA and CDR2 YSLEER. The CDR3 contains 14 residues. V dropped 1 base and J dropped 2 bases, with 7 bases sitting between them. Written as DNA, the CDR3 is TGCGCCAGCAGCCAAGGACTAATCACAGATACGCAGTATTTT. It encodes CASSQGLITDTQYF.

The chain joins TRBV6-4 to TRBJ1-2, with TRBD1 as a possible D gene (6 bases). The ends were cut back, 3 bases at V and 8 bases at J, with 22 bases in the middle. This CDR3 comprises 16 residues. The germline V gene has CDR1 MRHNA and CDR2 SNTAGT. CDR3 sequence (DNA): TGTGCCAGCAGTGAATTAGGGGGACAACCAACCGGCGGCTACACCTTC. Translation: CASSELGGQPTGGYTF.

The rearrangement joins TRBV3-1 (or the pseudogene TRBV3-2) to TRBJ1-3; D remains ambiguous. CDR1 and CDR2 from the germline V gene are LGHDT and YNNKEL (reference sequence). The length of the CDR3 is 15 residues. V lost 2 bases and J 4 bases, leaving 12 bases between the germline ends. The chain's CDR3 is CASSQPHAGGNTIYF. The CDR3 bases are TGTGCCAGCAGCCAACCCCACGCGGGGGGAAACACCATATATTTT.

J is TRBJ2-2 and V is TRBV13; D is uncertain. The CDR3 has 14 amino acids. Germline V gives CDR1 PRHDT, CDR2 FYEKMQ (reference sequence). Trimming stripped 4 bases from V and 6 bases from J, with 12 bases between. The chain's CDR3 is CASSSYPRSGELFF. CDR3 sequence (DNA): TGTGCCAGCAGCTCCTACCCTCGATCCGGGGAGCTGTTTTTT.

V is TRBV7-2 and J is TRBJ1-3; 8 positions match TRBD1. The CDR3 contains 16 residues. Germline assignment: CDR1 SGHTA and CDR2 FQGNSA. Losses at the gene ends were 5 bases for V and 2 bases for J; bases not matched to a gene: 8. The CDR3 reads CASSARQGRTGNTIYF. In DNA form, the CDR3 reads TGTGCCAGCAGCGCCAGACAGGGGAGGACTGGAAACACCATATATTTT.

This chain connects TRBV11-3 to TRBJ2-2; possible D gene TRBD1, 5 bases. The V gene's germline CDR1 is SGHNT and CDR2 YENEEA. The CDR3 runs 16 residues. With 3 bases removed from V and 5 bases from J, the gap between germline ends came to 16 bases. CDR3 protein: CASSFSRASSTGELFF. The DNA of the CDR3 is TGTGCCAGCAGCTTTTCCAGGGCCTCCTCAACCGGGGAGCTGTTTTTT.

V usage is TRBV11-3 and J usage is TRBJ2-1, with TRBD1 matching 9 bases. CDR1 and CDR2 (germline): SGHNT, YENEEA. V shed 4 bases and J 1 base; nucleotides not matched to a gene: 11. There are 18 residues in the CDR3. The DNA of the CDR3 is TGTGCCAGCAGCTCGAGGGGACAGGGCTTGGGTTCCTACAATGAGCAGTTCTTC. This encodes CASSSRGQGLGSYNEQFF.

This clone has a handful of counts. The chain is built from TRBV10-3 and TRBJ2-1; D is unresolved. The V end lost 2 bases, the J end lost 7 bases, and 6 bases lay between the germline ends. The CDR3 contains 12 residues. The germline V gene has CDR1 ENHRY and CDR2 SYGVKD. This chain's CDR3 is CAISEVANEQFF. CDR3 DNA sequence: TGTGCCATCAGTGAGGTCGCGAATGAGCAGTTCTTC.

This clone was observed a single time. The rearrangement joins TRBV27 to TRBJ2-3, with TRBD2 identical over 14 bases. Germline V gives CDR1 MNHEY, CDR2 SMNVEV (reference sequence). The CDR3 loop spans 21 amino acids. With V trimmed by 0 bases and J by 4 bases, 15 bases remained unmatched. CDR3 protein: CASSLSPPGLAGVGPADTQYF. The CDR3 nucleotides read TGTGCCAGCAGTTTATCTCCCCCGGGACTAGCGGGAGTGGGCCCCGCAGATACGCAGTATTTT.

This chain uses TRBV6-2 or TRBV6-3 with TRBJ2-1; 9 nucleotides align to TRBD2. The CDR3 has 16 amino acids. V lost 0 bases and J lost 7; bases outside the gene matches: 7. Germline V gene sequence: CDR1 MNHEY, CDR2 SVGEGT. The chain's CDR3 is CASSYSGTSRLNEQFF. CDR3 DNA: TGTGCCAGCAGTTACTCAGGGACTAGCAGGCTAAATGAGCAGTTCTTC.

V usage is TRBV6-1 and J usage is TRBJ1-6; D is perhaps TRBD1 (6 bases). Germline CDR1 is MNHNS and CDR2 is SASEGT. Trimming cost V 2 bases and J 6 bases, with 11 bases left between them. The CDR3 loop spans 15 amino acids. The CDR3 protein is CASSELTGANSPLHF. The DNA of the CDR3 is TGTGCCAGCAGTGAATTGACAGGAGCTAATTCACCCCTCCACTTT.

CDR3 coding DNA: TGTGCCTGGAGTCGGGGGGGTAACTATGGCTACACCTTC. Translating gives CAWSRGGNYGYTF. The chain uses TRBV30 and TRBJ1-2; possible D gene TRBD1, 5 bases. The V end was cut by 2 bases, the J end by 1 base, with 8 bases between. This CDR3 spans 13 amino acids. Looked up from germline, CDR1 is GTSNPN and CDR2 is SVGIG (reference sequence).

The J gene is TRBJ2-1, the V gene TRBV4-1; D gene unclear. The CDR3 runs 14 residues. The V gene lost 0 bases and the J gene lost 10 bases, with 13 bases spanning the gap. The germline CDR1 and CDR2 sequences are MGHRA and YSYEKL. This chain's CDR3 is CASSQDMRPSEQFF. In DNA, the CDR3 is TGCGCCAGCAGCCAAGATATGAGGCCCTCGGAGCAGTTCTTC.

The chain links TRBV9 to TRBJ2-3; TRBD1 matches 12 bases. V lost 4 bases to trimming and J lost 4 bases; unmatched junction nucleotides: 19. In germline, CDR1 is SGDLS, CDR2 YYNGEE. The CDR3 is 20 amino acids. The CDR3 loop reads CASSHKSHGTGGAWPDTQYF. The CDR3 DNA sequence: TGTGCCAGCAGCCACAAATCCCATGGGACAGGGGGCGCGTGGCCAGATACGCAGTATTTT.

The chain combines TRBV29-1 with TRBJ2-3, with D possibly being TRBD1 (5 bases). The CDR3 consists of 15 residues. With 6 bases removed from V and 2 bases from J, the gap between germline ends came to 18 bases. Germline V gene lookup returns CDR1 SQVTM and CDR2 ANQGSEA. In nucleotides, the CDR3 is TGCAGCGTCGATTCAGGCGCAGGGAACACAGATACGCAGTATTTT. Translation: CSVDSGAGNTDTQYF.

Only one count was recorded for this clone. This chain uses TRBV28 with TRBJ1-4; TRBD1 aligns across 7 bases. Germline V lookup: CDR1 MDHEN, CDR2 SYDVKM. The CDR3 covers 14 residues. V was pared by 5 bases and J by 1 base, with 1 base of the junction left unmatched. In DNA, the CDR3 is TGTGCCAGCAGTACAGGGGTAACTAATGAAAAACTGTTTTTT. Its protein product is CASSTGVTNEKLFF.

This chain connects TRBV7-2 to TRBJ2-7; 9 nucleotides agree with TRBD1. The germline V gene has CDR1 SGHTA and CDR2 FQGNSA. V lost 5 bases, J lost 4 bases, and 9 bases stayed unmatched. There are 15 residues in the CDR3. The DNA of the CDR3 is TGTGCCAGCAGCCCCCGAGGACAGGGGATTTACGAGCAGTACTTC. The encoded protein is CASSPRGQGIYEQYF.

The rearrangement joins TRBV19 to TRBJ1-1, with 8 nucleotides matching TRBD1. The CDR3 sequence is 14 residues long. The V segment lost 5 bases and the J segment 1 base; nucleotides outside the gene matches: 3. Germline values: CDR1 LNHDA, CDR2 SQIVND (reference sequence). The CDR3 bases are TGTGCCAGTAGTGCGGACAGGGCGAACACTGAAGCTTTCTTT. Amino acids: CASSADRANTEAFF.

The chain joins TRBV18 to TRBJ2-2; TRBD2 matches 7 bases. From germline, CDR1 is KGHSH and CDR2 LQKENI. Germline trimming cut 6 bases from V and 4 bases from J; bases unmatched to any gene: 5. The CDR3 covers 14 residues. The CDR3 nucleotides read TGTGCCAGCTCCCCTAGCGGAAGCACCGGGGAGCTGTTTTTT. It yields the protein CASSPSGSTGELFF.

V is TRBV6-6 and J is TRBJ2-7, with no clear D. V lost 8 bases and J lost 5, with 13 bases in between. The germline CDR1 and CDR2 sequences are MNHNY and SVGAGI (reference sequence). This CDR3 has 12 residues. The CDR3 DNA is TGTGCCAGCGGAAGACAAATCCACGAGCAGTACTTC. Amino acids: CASGRQIHEQYF.

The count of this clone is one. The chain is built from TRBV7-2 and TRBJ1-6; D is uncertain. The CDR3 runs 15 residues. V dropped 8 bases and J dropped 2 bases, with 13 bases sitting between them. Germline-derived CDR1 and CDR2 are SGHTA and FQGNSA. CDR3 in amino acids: CASRQVATYNSPLHF. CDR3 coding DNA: TGTGCCAGCCGCCAGGTCGCCACCTATAATTCACCCCTCCACTTT.

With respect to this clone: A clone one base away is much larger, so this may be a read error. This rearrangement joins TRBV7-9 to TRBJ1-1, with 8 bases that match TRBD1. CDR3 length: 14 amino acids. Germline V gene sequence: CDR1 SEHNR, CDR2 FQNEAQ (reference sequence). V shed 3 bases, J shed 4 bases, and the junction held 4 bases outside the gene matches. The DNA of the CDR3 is TGTGCCAGCAGCTTCGGACAGGGAGGCACTGAAGCTTTCTTT. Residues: CASSFGQGGTEAFF.